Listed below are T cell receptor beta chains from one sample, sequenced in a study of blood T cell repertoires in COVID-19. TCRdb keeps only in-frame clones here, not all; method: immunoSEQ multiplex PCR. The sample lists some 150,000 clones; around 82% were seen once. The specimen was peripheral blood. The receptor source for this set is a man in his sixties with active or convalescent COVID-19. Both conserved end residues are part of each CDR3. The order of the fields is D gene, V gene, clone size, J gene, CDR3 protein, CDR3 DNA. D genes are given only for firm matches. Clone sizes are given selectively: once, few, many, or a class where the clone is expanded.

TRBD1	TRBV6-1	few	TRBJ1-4	CASSDRDRGVSELFF	TGTGCCAGCAGTGATAGGGACAGGGGTGTTTCGGAACTGTTTTTT
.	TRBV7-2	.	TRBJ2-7	CASSSRTGYEQYF	TGTGCCAGCAGCTCCCGGACGGGGTACGAGCAGTACTTC
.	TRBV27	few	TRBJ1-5	CASSSIRQDQPQHF	TGTGCCAGCAGTTCGATCCGACAGGATCAGCCCCAGCATTTT
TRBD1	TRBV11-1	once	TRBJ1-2	CASSADRGRGIDGYTF	TGTGCCAGCAGCGCGGACAGGGGGCGAGGTATCGATGGCTACACCTTC
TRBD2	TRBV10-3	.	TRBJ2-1	CATGHSGRENNEQFF	TGTGCCACTGGCCATAGCGGGAGGGAGAACAATGAGCAGTTCTTC
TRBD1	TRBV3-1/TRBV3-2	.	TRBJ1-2	CASSPPGGVYGYTF	TGTGCCAGCAGCCCCCCAGGGGGCGTCTATGGCTACACCTTC
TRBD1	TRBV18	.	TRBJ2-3	CASSPQGASDTQYF	TGTGCCAGCTCACCACAGGGGGCATCAGATACGCAGTATTTT
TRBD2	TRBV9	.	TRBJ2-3	CASSPLLGGGMGDTQYF	TGTGCCAGCAGCCCACTCCTGGGGGGAGGGATGGGAGATACGCAGTATTTT
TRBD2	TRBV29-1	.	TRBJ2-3	CSVEGSGLAGGPSVTDTQYF	TGCAGCGTTGAGGGTTCAGGACTAGCGGGAGGGCCCTCTGTGACAGATACGCAGTATTTT
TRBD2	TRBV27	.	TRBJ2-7	CASSPTGLAGEQYF	TGTGCCAGCAGCCCTACCGGACTAGCGGGAGAGCAGTACTTC
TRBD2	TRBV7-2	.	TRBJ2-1	CASSISGNVYNEQFF	TGTGCCAGCAGCATAAGCGGGAATGTTTACAATGAGCAGTTCTTC
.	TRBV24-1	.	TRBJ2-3	CATSTKRREGSTDTQYF	TGTGCCACCAGCACGAAGAGGCGGGAAGGGAGCACAGATACGCAGTATTTT
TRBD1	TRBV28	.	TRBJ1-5	CASSLWRDRAYKEPQHF	TGTGCCAGCAGTTTATGGAGGGACAGGGCCTACAAGGAGCCCCAGCATTTT
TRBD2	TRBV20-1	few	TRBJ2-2	CSASSSGRATGELFF	TGCAGTGCTAGTTCGAGCGGGAGGGCCACCGGGGAGCTGTTTTTT
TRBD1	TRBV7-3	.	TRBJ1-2	CASSLNRGNGYTF	TGTGCCAGCAGCTTAAACAGGGGTAACGGCTACACCTTC
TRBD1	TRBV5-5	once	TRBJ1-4	CASGVTGANEKLFF	TGTGCCAGCGGAGTGACAGGGGCTAATGAAAAACTGTTTTTT
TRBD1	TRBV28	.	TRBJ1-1	CASSVAGTDTEAFF	TGTGCCAGCAGTGTAGCCGGGACAGACACTGAAGCTTTCTTT
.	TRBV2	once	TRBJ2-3	CASSPSGGSGFILTDTQYF	TGTGCCAGCAGCCCTTCCGGGGGTAGCGGATTTATTCTCACAGATACGCAGTATTTT
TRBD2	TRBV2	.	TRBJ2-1	CASSRTSGLGEQFF	TGTGCCAGCAGTCGGACTAGCGGGTTAGGTGAGCAGTTCTTC
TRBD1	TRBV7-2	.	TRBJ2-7	CASSWGSGTGISYEQYF	TGTGCCAGCAGCTGGGGGTCGGGGACAGGAATCTCCTACGAGCAGTACTTC
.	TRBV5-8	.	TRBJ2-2	CASSRTGLNTGELFF	TGTGCCAGCAGTCGTACAGGGTTGAACACCGGGGAGCTGTTTTTT
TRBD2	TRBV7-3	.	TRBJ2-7	CASSFTGGGSYEQYF	TGTGCCAGCAGCTTTACTGGCGGGGGGTCCTACGAGCAGTACTTC
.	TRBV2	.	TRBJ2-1	CAASSLHEQFF	TGTGCCGCCTCATCACTCCATGAGCAGTTCTTC
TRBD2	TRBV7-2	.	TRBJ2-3	CASSSGTRTQYF	TGTGCCAGCAGCTCCGGGACTAGGACGCAGTATTTT
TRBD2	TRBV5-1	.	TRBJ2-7	CASSLRDAVRTSGRWYEQYF	TGCGCCAGCAGCTTGAGGGACGCGGTGAGGACTAGCGGGAGGTGGTACGAGCAGTACTTC
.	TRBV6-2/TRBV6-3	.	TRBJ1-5	CASSYYLQGSNQPQHF	TGTGCCAGCAGTTATTATTTGCAGGGGAGTAATCAGCCCCAGCATTTT
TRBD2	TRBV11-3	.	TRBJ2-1	CASSLDLAVYNEQFF	TGTGCCAGCAGCTTAGACCTAGCGGTTTACAATGAGCAGTTCTTC
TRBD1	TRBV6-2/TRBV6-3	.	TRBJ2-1	CASSPRGLTYNEQFF	TGTGCCAGCAGCCCTAGGGGGCTTACCTACAATGAGCAGTTCTTC
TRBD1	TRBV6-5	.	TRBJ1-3	CASTQGTAGNTIYF	TGTGCCAGCACCCAAGGGACAGCTGGAAACACCATATATTTT
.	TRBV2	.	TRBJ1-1	CASSEGAVGNTEAFF	TGTGCCAGCAGTGAAGGGGCCGTGGGGAACACTGAAGCTTTCTTT
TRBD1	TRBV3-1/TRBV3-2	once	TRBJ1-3	CASSLGVRGPVSGNTIYF	TGTGCCAGCAGCCTAGGGGTGAGGGGGCCTGTGTCTGGAAACACCATATATTTT
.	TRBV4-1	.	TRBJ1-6	CSPATIYRAYYNSPLHF	TGCTCCCCAGCAACTATCTACAGGGCATATTATAATTCACCCCTCCACTTT
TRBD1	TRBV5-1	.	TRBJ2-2	CASDSGTVNTGELFF	TGCGCCAGCGATTCTGGGACAGTGAACACCGGGGAGCTGTTTTTT
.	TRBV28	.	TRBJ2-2	CASRNSDTGELFF	TGTGCCAGCAGGAATAGCGACACCGGGGAGCTGTTTTTT
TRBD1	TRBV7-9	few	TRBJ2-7	CASSLAPGTGPYEQYF	TGTGCCAGCAGCTTAGCGCCCGGGACAGGGCCCTACGAGCAGTACTTC
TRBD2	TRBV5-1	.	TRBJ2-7	CASSLAAGGQNPYEQYF	TGCGCCAGCAGCTTGGCCGCGGGGGGCCAGAACCCCTACGAGCAGTACTTC
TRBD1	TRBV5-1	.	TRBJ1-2	CASSPDRGGYTF	TGCGCCAGCAGCCCTGACAGGGGCGGCTACACCTTC
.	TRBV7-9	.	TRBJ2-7	CASSLSTGWSSYEQYF	TGTGCCAGCAGCCTAAGCACAGGGTGGAGTTCCTACGAGCAGTACTTC
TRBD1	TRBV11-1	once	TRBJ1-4	CASSLGTDTTNEKLFF	TGTGCCAGCAGCTTGGGGACAGACACAACTAATGAAAAACTGTTTTTT
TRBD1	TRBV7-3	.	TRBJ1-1	CASSLKGGTFGTEAFF	TGTGCCAGCAGCTTAAAAGGGGGCACCTTCGGCACTGAAGCTTTCTTT
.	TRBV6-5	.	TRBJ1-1	CASSHGGAMNTEAFF	TGTGCCAGCAGTCACGGTGGGGCGATGAACACTGAAGCTTTCTTT
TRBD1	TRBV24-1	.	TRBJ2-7	CATSDPGQGAYEQYF	TGTGCCACCAGTGATCCTGGACAGGGGGCCTACGAGCAGTACTTC
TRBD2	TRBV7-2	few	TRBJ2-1	CASSLDRGLAGGKFF	TGTGCCAGCAGCTTAGACAGGGGACTAGCGGGAGGGAAGTTCTTC
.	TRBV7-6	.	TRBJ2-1	CASSSWSGSGSYNEQFF	TGTGCCAGCAGCTCCTGGAGCGGAAGCGGTTCCTACAATGAGCAGTTCTTC
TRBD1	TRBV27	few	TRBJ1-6	CASSFGGQDSNSPLHF	TGTGCCAGCAGTTTTGGGGGACAGGATTCTAATTCACCCCTCCACTTT
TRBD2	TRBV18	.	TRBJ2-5	CASSPSGTRPRETQYF	TGTGCCAGCTCACCTTCCGGGACTAGGCCGAGAGAGACCCAGTACTTC
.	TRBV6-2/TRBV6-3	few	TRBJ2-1	CASSPSEAYNEQFF	TGTGCCAGCAGCCCTAGTGAGGCCTACAATGAGCAGTTCTTC
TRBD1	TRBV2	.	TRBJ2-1	CASSSGLGQGTKQFF	TGTGCCAGCAGTTCCGGCCTGGGACAGGGGACAAAGCAGTTCTTC
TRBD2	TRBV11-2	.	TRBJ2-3	CASSLTLAGGLNTQYF	TGTGCCAGCAGCTTAACCCTAGCGGGAGGTTTGAATACGCAGTATTTT
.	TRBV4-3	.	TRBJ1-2	CASSQDSNYGYTF	TGCGCCAGCAGCCAAGACTCCAACTATGGCTACACCTTC
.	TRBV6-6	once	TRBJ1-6	CASSSPGVFDNSPLHF	TGTGCCAGCAGTTCCCCGGGGGTTTTCGATAATTCACCCCTCCACTTT
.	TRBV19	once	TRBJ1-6	CASTEMSRDKSSYNSPLHF	TGTGCCAGTACCGAGATGTCAAGGGACAAGAGCTCCTATAATTCACCCCTCCACTTT
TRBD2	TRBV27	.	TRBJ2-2	CASTERGLAGANTGELFF	TGTGCCAGCACTGAGAGGGGACTAGCGGGAGCAAACACCGGGGAGCTGTTTTTT